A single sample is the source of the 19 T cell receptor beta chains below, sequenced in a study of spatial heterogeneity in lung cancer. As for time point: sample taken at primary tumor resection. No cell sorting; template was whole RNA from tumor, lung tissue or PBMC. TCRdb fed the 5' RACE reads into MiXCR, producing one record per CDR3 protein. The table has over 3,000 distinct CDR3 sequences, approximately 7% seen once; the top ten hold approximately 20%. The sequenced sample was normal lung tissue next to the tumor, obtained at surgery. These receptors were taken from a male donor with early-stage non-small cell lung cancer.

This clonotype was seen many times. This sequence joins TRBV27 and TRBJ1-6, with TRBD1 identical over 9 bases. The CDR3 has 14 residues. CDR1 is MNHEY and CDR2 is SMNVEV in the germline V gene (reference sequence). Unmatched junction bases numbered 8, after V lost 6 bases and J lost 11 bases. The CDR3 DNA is TGTGCCAGCAGGGTTGGACAGGGGTTGACACCCCTCCACTTT. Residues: CASRVGQGLTPLHF.

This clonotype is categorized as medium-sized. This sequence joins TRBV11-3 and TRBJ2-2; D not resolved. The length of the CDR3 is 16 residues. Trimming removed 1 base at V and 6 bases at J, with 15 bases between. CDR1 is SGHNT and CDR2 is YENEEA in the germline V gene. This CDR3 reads CASSLGAPVGPGELFF. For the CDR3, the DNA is TGTGCCAGCAGCTTAGGGGCTCCCGTAGGGCCCGGGGAGCTGTTTTTT.

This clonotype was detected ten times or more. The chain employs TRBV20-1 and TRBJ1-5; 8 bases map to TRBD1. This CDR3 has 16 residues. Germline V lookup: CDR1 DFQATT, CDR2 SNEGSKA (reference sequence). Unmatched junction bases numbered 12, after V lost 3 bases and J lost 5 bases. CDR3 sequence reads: CSASPSGQARDQPQHF. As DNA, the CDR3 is TGCAGTGCTAGTCCCTCGGGACAGGCGAGGGATCAGCCCCAGCATTTT.

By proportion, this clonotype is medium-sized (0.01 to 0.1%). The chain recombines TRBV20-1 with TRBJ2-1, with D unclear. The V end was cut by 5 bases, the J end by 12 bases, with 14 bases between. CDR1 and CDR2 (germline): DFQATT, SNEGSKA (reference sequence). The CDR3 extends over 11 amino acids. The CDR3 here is CSAFQVPMQFF. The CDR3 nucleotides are TGCAGTGCTTTTCAAGTTCCGATGCAGTTCTTC.

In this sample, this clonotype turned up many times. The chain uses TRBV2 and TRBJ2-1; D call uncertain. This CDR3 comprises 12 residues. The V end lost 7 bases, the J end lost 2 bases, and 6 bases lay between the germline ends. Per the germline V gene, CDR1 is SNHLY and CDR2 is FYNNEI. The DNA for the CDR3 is TGTGCCAGCACAAGCACCTACAATGAGCAGTTCTTC. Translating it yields CASTSTYNEQFF.

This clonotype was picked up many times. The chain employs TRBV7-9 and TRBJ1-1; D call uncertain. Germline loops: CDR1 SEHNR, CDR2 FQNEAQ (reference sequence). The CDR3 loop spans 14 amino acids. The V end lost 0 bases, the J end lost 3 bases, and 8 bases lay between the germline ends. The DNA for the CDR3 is TGTGCCAGCAGCTTAGCTCCAGTAGACACTGAAGCTTTCTTT. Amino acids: CASSLAPVDTEAFF.

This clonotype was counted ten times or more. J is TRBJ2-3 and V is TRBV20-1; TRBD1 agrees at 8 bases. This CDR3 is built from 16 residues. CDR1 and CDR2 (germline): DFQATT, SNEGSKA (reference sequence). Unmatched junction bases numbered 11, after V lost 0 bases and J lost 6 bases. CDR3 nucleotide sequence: TGCAGTGCTAGAGATGAGACAGGGGTACCTCCGGATACGCAGTATTTT. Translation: CSARDETGVPPDTQYF.

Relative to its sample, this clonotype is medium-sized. The CDR3 region is CASSATGTGLNYGYTF. CDR3 DNA: TGTGCCAGTAGTGCGACCGGGACAGGGCTTAACTATGGCTACACCTTC. The chain is built from TRBV19 and TRBJ1-2; 9 positions match TRBD1. CDR1 and CDR2 (germline): LNHDA, SQIVND (reference sequence). V shed 5 bases, J shed 1 base, and the junction held 8 bases outside the gene matches. This CDR3 has 16 residues. Filled out from reference TRBV19 and TRBJ1-2, the complete variable domain reads DGGITQSPKYLFRKEGQNVTLSCEQNLNHDAMYWYRQDPGQGLRLIYYSQIVNDFQKGDIAEGYSVSREKKESFPLTVTSAQKNPTAFYLCASSATGTGLNYGYTFGSGTRLTVV.

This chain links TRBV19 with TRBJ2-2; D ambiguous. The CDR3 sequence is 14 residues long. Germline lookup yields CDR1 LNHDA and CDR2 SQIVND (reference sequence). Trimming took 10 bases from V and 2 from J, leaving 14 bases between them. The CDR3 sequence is CATQPGSNTGELFF. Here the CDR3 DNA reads TGTGCCACCCAACCCGGGTCTAACACCGGGGAGCTGTTTTTT.

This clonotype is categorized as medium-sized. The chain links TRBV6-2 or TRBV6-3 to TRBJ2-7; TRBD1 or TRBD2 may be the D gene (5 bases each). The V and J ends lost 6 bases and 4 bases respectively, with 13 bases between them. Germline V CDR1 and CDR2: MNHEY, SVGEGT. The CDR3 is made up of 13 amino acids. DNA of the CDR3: TGTGCCAGCAGGAATCCGGGGCGATACGAGCAGTACGTC. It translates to CASRNPGRYEQYV.

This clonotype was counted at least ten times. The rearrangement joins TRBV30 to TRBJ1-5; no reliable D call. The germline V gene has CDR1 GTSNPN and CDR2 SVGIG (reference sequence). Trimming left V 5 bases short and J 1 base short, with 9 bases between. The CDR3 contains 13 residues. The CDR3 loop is CAWSEGSNQPQHF. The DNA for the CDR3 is TGTGCCTGGTCCGAAGGGAGCAATCAGCCCCAGCATTTT.

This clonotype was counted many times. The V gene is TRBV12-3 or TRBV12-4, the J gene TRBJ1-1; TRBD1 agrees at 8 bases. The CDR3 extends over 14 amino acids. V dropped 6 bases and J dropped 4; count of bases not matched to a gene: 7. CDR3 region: CASSQQGGSTEAFF. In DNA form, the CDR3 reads TGTGCCAGCAGCCAACAGGGGGGCAGCACTGAAGCTTTCTTT.

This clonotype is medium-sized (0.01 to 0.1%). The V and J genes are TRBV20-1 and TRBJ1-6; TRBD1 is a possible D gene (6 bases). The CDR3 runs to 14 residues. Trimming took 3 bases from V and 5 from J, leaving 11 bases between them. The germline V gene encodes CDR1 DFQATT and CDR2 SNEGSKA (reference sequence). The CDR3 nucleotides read TGCAGTGCTAGGGACAGTCAAAATAATTCACCCCTCCACTTT. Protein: CSARDSQNNSPLHF.

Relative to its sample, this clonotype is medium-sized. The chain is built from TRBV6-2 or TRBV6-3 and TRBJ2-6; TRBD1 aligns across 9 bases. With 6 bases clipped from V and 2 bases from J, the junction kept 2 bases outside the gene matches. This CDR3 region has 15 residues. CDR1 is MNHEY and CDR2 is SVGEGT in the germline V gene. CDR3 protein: CASRTGGTGANVLTF. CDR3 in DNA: TGTGCCAGCAGGACAGGGGGAACTGGGGCCAACGTCCTGACTTTC.

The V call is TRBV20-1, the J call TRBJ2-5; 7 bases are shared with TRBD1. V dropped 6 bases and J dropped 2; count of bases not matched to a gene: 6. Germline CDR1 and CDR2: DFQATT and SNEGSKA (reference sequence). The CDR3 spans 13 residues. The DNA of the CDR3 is TGCAGTGCCGACCGGGACAGTCAAGAGACCCAGTACTTC. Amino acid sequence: CSADRDSQETQYF.

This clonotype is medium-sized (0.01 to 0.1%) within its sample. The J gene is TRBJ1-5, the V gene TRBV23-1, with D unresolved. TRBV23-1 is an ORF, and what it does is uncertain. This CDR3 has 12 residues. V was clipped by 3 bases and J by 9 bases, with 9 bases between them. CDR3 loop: CASSQGRWPQHF. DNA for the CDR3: TGCGCCAGCAGTCAGGGAAGGTGGCCCCAGCATTTT.

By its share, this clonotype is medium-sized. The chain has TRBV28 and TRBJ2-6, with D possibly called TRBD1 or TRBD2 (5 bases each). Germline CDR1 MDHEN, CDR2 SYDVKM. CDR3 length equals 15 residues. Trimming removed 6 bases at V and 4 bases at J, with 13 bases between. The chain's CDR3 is CASRLDSSGANVLTF. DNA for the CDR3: TGTGCCAGCAGACTAGACAGCAGCGGGGCCAACGTCCTGACTTTC.

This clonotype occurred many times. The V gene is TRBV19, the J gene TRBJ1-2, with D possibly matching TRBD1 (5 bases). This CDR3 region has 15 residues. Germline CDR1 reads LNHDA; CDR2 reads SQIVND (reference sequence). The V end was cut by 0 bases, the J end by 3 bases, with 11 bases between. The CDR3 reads CASSIDHGTDYGYTF. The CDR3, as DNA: TGTGCCAGTAGTATAGACCACGGGACGGACTATGGCTACACCTTC.

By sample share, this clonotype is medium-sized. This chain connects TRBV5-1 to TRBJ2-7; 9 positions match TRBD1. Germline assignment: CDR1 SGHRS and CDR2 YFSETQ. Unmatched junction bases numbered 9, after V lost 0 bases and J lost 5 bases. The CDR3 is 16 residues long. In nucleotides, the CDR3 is TGCGCCAGCAGCTTGGCGACGGGGACAGGGTACGACGAGCAGTACTTC. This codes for CASSLATGTGYDEQYF.